Below, 9 T cell receptor beta chains from the same sample are listed, as sequenced in a study of blood T cell repertoires in COVID-19. Method: immunoSEQ multiplex PCR; TCRdb's copy keeps in-frame clones and lacks some. The sample lists about 130,000 clones, roughly 80% occurring once. The source material was peripheral blood. The receptors were sampled from a woman aged 70 to 79 with COVID-19, enrolled during active disease.

This chain joins TRBV27 and TRBJ2-7; 10 nucleotides agree with TRBD2. The CDR3 contains 14 residues. V was pared by 5 bases and J by 7 bases, with 8 bases of the junction left unmatched. CDR1 and CDR2 (germline): MNHEY, SMNVEV (reference sequence). In DNA, the CDR3 is TGTGCCAGCAGTAAGGGGACTAGCGATCGTGAGCAGTACTTC. Protein sequence: CASSKGTSDREQYF.

This chain links TRBV2 with TRBJ2-5, with D perhaps matching TRBD2 (6 bases). The V gene lost 6 bases and the J gene lost 5 bases, with 22 bases spanning the gap. The CDR3 has 16 amino acids. Germline V CDR1 and CDR2: SNHLY, FYNNEI. Here the CDR3 reads CASRTTGAGKGETQYF. CDR3 DNA: TGTGCCAGCAGGACCACTGGTGCGGGGAAGGGGGAGACCCAGTACTTC.

This chain uses TRBV5-4 with TRBJ2-7; the match to TRBD1 covers 8 bases. The CDR3 sequence is 15 residues long. Germline-derived CDR1 and CDR2 are SGHNT and YYREEE (reference sequence). Trimming at V came to 0 bases and at J to 3 bases, leaving 5 bases not matched to a gene. The CDR3 protein is CASSLAGQASYEQYF. CDR3 nucleotide sequence: TGTGCCAGCAGCTTGGCGGGACAGGCGAGCTACGAGCAGTACTTC.

The chain couples TRBV7-9 to TRBJ2-3; possibly TRBD2 for D (7 bases). V was cut by 5 bases and J by 6 bases, with 27 bases left in between. CDR1 is SEHNR, CDR2 FQNEAQ, per germline (reference sequence). The CDR3 extends over 18 amino acids. CDR3: CASSLKPLGSAGADTQYF. The CDR3 bases are TGTGCCAGCAGCCTGAAGCCCCTGGGCAGCGCGGGGGCGGATACGCAGTATTTT. Variable domain in full (rest from reference TRBV7-9 and TRBJ2-3): DTGVSQNPRHKITKRGQNVTFRCDPISEHNRLYWYRQTLGQGPEFLTYFQNEAQLEKSRLLSDRFSAERPKGSFSTLEIQRTEQGDSAMYLCASSLKPLGSAGADTQYFGPGTRLTVL.

In this sample, this clone turned up once. The chain recombines TRBV6-6 with TRBJ2-3; D might be TRBD2 (7 bases). Trimming removed 8 bases at V and 1 base at J, with 16 bases between. CDR3 length equals 15 residues. Germline V CDR1 and CDR2: MNHNY, SVGAGI (reference sequence). The CDR3 DNA follows: TGTGCCAGCGCCTTGGGGGGGGCCCGCACAGATACGCAGTATTTT. Protein: CASALGGARTDTQYF.

The chain carries TRBV6-5 and TRBJ2-2, with D tentatively TRBD1 (6 bases). CDR3 size: 15 residues. V lost 6 bases, J lost 4 bases, and 15 bases lay in between. In germline, CDR1 is MNHEY, CDR2 SVGAGI. CDR3 DNA: TGTGCCAGCAGCTTACAGGGATCTGGCACCGGGGAGCTGTTTTTT. It specifies CASSLQGSGTGELFF.

This sequence joins TRBV6-5 and TRBJ2-7; 7 bases fit TRBD1. This CDR3 is built from 15 residues. CDR1 is MNHEY, CDR2 SVGAGI, per germline. Trimming took 2 bases from V and 2 from J; bases not matched to a gene: 6. The DNA for the CDR3 is TGTGCCAGCAGTTACGCCGGGACAGCAACCTACGAGCAGTACTTC. This sequence encodes CASSYAGTATYEQYF.

The chain links TRBV2 to TRBJ2-6; no clear D. The length of the CDR3 is 14 residues. The ends were cut back, 3 bases at V and 4 bases at J, with 7 bases in the middle. The germline gives CDR1 SNHLY, CDR2 FYNNEI. CDR3 DNA sequence: TGTGCCAGCAGTGACAGTATGGGGGCCAACGTCCTGACTTTC. Encoded protein: CASSDSMGANVLTF.

This chain connects TRBV27 to TRBJ1-6; 7 positions match TRBD1. Germline V lookup: CDR1 MNHEY, CDR2 SMNVEV (reference sequence). This CDR3 has 18 amino acids. The trim removed 5 bases at V and 1 base at J, leaving 11 bases unmatched. The CDR3 here is CASSRSTGRFSYNSPLHF. CDR3 in DNA: TGTGCCAGCAGTCGTTCGACAGGGAGGTTTTCCTATAATTCACCCCTCCACTTT.